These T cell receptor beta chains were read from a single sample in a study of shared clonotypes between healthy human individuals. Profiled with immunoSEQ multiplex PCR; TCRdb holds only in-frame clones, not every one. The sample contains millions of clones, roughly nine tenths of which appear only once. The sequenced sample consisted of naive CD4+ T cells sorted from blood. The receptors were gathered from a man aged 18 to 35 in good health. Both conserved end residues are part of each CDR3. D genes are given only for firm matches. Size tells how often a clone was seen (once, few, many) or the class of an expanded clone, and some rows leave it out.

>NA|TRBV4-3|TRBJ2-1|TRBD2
CASSQTSGGYNEQFF
TGCGCCAGCAGCCAAACTAGCGGGGGGTACAATGAGCAGTTCTTC
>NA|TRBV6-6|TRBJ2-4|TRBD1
CASSFQGEGAKNIQYF
TGTGCCAGCAGTTTTCAGGGGGAAGGGGCCAAAAACATTCAGTACTTC
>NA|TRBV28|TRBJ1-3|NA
CASSPPGASGNTIYF
TGTGCCAGCAGTCCGCCGGGCGCCTCTGGAAACACCATATATTTT
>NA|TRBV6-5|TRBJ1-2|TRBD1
CASRLQGAVYGYTF
TGTGCCAGCAGATTACAGGGGGCAGTATATGGCTACACCTTC
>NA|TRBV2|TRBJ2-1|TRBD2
CASSPRTSGTYNEQFF
TGTGCCAGCAGCCCCCGGACTAGCGGAACCTACAATGAGCAGTTCTTC
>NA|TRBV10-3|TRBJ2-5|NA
CAISDGGGRQETQYF
TGTGCCATCAGTGATGGGGGGGGGCGTCAAGAGACCCAGTACTTC
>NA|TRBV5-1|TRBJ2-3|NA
CASSLQDLSTDTQYF
TGCGCCAGCAGCTTACAAGATCTTAGCACAGATACGCAGTATTTT
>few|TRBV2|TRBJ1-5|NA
CASSGQFNQPQHF
TGTGCCAGTTCGGGACAATTCAATCAGCCCCAGCATTTT
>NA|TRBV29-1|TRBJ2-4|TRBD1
CSVDTGGLGDIQYF
TGCAGCGTTGATACAGGGGGGCTGGGTGACATTCAGTACTTC
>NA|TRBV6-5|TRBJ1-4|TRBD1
CASSYLTGSGEKLFF
TGTGCCAGCAGTTACTTGACAGGGAGTGGTGAAAAACTGTTTTTT
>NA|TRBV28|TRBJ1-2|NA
CASSRLDLGRNYGYTF
TGTGCCAGCAGCCGACTCGATCTAGGGCGGAACTATGGCTACACCTTC
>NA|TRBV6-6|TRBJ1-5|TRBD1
CASSHGTGKDQPQHF
TGTGCCAGCAGTCATGGGACAGGGAAGGATCAGCCCCAGCATTTT
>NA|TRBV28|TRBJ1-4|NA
CASSLRFSIANEKLFF
TGTGCCAGCAGTTTGCGATTTTCAATTGCTAATGAAAAACTGTTTTTT
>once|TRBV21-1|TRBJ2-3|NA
CASSIGQPRNPKRERTDTQYF
TGTGCCAGCAGCATTGGACAGCCCCGTAACCCCAAGCGGGAACGCACAGATACGCAGTATTTT
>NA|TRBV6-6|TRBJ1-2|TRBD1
CASSLTGGNGYTF
TGTGCCAGCAGTTTGACAGGGGGCAATGGCTACACCTTC
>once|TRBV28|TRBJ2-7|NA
CASGGSGADLYEQYF
TGTGCCAGCGGAGGTTCTGGGGCAGACCTCTACGAGCAGTACTTC